These 20 T cell receptor beta chains originate from one sample sequenced in a study of OX40 agonist ivuxolimab in advanced cancers. Using immunoSEQ multiplex PCR, the repertoire was profiled, and TCRdb retains in-frame clones only, with some absent. The profile shows almost 70,000 clones, approximately 93% of them singletons. Sequencing was performed on CD4+ or CD8+ T cells sorted from blood, taken in a trial of the OX40 agonist ivuxolimab. The receptors come from an adult with an advanced solid tumor such as melanoma, head and neck, liver or kidney cancer.

This chain links TRBV30 with TRBJ2-5, with TRBD2 as a possible D gene (6 bases). The J call may not be correct, given that the DNA end is closer to TRBJ2-7. Per germline, CDR1 GTSNPN and CDR2 SVGIG (reference sequence). The CDR3 runs 11 residues. CDR3 amino acids: CAAGGNYEQYF. CDR3 sequence (DNA): TGTGCAGCCGGCGGGAACTACGAGCAGTACTTC.

This chain uses TRBV28 with TRBJ2-1; 7 bases agree with TRBD1. Looked up from germline, CDR1 is MDHEN and CDR2 is SYDVKM. With 1 base clipped from V and 4 bases from J, the junction kept 4 bases outside the gene matches. The CDR3 is 15 amino acids. CDR3 DNA sequence: TGTGCCAGCAGTTTATCGGACAGGCAATACAATGAGCAGTTCTTC. The encoded protein is CASSLSDRQYNEQFF.

The CDR3 loop reads CASTPQGLNPYGYTF. Here the CDR3 DNA reads TGTGCCAGTACCCCCCAGGGGCTTAATCCTTATGGCTACACCTTC. This chain joins TRBV19 and TRBJ1-2, with a weak D call TRBD1 (6 bases). The ends were cut back, 7 bases at V and 5 bases at J, with 20 bases in the middle. The CDR3 length is 15 residues. Germline CDR1 LNHDA, CDR2 SQIVND (reference sequence).

This chain links TRBV19 with TRBJ2-1; no firm D call. The germline V gene encodes CDR1 LNHDA and CDR2 SQIVND (reference sequence). CDR3 length: 11 amino acids. V gave up 8 bases and J gave up 4 bases, with 6 bases separating them. This CDR3 is CASPQYNEQFF. The DNA for the CDR3 is TGTGCCAGTCCCCAATACAATGAGCAGTTCTTC.

CDR3 nucleotides: TGTGCCAGCAGTTACTCGGGCGGGAAGTACGAGCAGTACTTC. Its protein product is CASSYSGGKYEQYF. The chain combines TRBV6-6 with TRBJ2-7; D may be TRBD2 (6 bases). There are 14 residues in the CDR3. Germline V gene lookup returns CDR1 MNHNY and CDR2 SVGAGI (reference sequence). With 0 bases removed from V and 4 bases from J, the gap between germline ends came to 10 bases.

The gene calls are TRBV5-1 and TRBJ2-3, with 10 nucleotides matching TRBD2. Germline V gene sequence: CDR1 SGHRS, CDR2 YFSETQ. V was clipped by 1 base and J by 3 bases; unmatched bases: 5. The CDR3 loop spans 16 amino acids. The CDR3 bases are TGCGCCAGCAGCTTGATTCCTAGCGGGAGTACAGATACGCAGTATTTT. Protein product: CASSLIPSGSTDTQYF.

The chain couples TRBV20-1 to TRBJ2-7; D is unresolved. Looked up from germline, CDR1 is DFQATT and CDR2 is SNEGSKA (reference sequence). The CDR3 has 11 residues. V lost 5 bases, J lost 3 bases, and 8 bases lay in between. The CDR3 nucleotides are TGCAGTGCTCCAGAGATCTACGAGCAGTACTTC. Translation: CSAPEIYEQYF.

The rearrangement joins TRBV7-2 to TRBJ1-1; D is unresolved. Per germline, CDR1 SGHTA and CDR2 FQGNSA. CDR3 length: 17 amino acids. V gave up 3 bases and J gave up 1 base, with 18 bases separating them. CDR3 sequence (DNA): TGTGCCAGCAGCTTTGGAGGCCCATCTAGAGGGAACACTGAAGCTTTCTTT. Amino acid sequence: CASSFGGPSRGNTEAFF. Combining the CDR3 with reference TRBV7-2 and TRBJ1-1 gives the whole variable domain GAGVSQSPSNKVTEKGKDVELRCDPISGHTALYWYRQSLGQGLEFLIYFQGNSAPDKSGLPSDRFSAERTGGSVSTLTIQRTQQEDSAVYLCASSFGGPSRGNTEAFFGQGTRLTVV.

This clone has just one count. The chain uses TRBV5-4 and TRBJ2-3; 8 positions agree with TRBD2. Germline V gene data show CDR1 as SGHNT and CDR2 as YYREEE (reference sequence). V gave up 0 bases and J gave up 5 bases; unmatched junction bases: 8. The CDR3 loop spans 16 amino acids. CDR3 loop: CASSLGVSGNEDTQYF. In nucleotides, the CDR3 is TGTGCCAGCAGCTTGGGGGTTAGCGGGAATGAAGATACGCAGTATTTT.

The CDR3 bases are TGTGCCAGCAGGACTAGCGGGAGCGTGGAGCAGTACTTC. Its protein is CASRTSGSVEQYF. The chain couples TRBV28 to TRBJ2-7; 12 bases are a match to TRBD2. The CDR3 contains 13 residues. Germline V gives CDR1 MDHEN, CDR2 SYDVKM. V was pared by 6 bases and J by 7 bases, with 4 bases of the junction left unmatched. The whole variable domain, filled in from reference TRBV28 and TRBJ2-7, reads DVKVTQSSRYLVKRTGEKVFLECVQDMDHENMFWYRQDPGLGLRLIYFSYDVKMKEKGDIPEGYSVSREKKERFSLILESASTNQTSMYLCASRTSGSVEQYFGPGTRLTVT.

The chain is built from TRBV5-1 and TRBJ2-7; D perhaps matches TRBD1 (5 bases). The germline V gene encodes CDR1 SGHRS and CDR2 YFSETQ. This CDR3 region has 15 residues. V was cut by 3 bases and J by 4 bases, with 17 bases left in between. The CDR3 loop is CASSSAPGHPYEQYF. Here the CDR3 DNA reads TGCGCCAGCAGCTCAGCCCCTGGACACCCATACGAGCAGTACTTC.

The chain joins TRBV29-1 to TRBJ1-1; no definite D call. Deletions cut 5 bases from V and 4 bases from J, with 20 bases between. Germline-derived CDR1 and CDR2 are SQVTM and ANQGSEA. CDR3 size: 15 residues. The DNA of the CDR3 is TGCAGCGTTACTTATTTAAGGACCCGGACCACTGAAGCTTTCTTT. Protein: CSVTYLRTRTTEAFF.

The genes are TRBV13 and TRBJ2-5; D is unclear. The CDR3 is 15 residues long. The ends were cut back, 2 bases at V and 2 bases at J, with 12 bases in the middle. Germline values: CDR1 PRHDT, CDR2 FYEKMQ (reference sequence). The CDR3, as DNA: TGTGCCAGCAGCTTAACCAGAGCGCGGCAAGAGACCCAGTACTTC. This translates into CASSLTRARQETQYF.

This chain links TRBV5-6 with TRBJ1-1; TRBD1 matches at 8 bases. The V segment lost 4 bases and the J segment 6 bases; nucleotides outside the gene matches: 11. Germline V gene data show CDR1 as SGHDT and CDR2 as YYEEEE. The CDR3 is made up of 15 amino acids. The CDR3 DNA follows: TGTGCCAGCAGCCAACCGCTGACAGGGGTCGCTGAAGCTTTCTTT. It encodes CASSQPLTGVAEAFF.

V gene TRBV25-1 combines with J gene TRBJ1-2, with 7 bases aligning to TRBD1. V was pared by 1 base and J by 1 base, with 6 bases of the junction left unmatched. CDR1 and CDR2 from the germline V gene are MGHDK and SYGVNS. The CDR3 length is 16 residues. The CDR3 spells CASSEFGDSHNYGYTF. The CDR3 DNA is TGTGCCAGCAGTGAATTCGGGGACAGCCATAACTATGGCTACACCTTC.

V and J are TRBV7-2 and TRBJ2-3; TRBD2 matches at 8 bases. Germline assignment: CDR1 SGHTA and CDR2 FQGNSA. Trimming removed 2 bases from V and 3 bases from J; junction bases left unmatched: 7. The CDR3 consists of 16 residues. DNA for the CDR3: TGTGCCAGCAGCTTAAACCCGGGACTAGGTACAGATACGCAGTATTTT. Its protein is CASSLNPGLGTDTQYF.

The chain carries TRBV9 and TRBJ2-5, with D perhaps TRBD1 or TRBD2 (6 bases each). CDR3 length: 15 amino acids. V was shortened by 4 bases and J by 4 bases, with 17 bases between the two germline ends. Germline V CDR1 and CDR2: SGDLS, YYNGEE. CDR3 nucleotides: TGTGCCAGCAGCCCCGAGGGTAGGGGGGTAGAGACCCAGTACTTC. Amino acids: CASSPEGRGVETQYF.

The CDR3 protein is CASSYQHNYGYTF. CDR3 coding DNA: TGTGCCAGCAGTTACCAGCATAACTATGGCTACACCTTC. This chain uses TRBV6-5 with TRBJ1-2; D gene unclear. The CDR3 is 13 residues long. The V end lost 2 bases, the J end lost 1 base, and 5 bases lay between the germline ends. Germline V gives CDR1 MNHEY, CDR2 SVGAGI.

The rearrangement uses TRBV7-9 and TRBJ2-7; 9 bases are shared with TRBD1. Per germline, CDR1 SEHNR and CDR2 FQNEAQ (reference sequence). The CDR3 extends over 14 amino acids. V trimming: 10 bases; J trimming: 5 bases; junction bases outside the gene matches: 12. The CDR3 coding sequence is TGTGCCATCACCGTAAGGGACAGGGACAACGAGCAGTACTTC. Translation gives CAITVRDRDNEQYF.

The CDR3 sequence is CASRTPTGGIGSPLHF. The CDR3 nucleotides are TGCGCCAGCAGGACCCCGACAGGGGGAATAGGTTCACCCCTCCACTTT. The chain has TRBV4-1 and TRBJ1-6, with 9 bases lining up with TRBD1. V lost 6 bases to trimming and J lost 9 bases; unmatched junction nucleotides: 12. The CDR3 is 16 residues long. In germline, CDR1 is MGHRA, CDR2 YSYEKL.